The 30 T cell receptor beta chains in this list originate from one sample, sequenced in a study of blood T cell repertoires in COVID-19 (dated by TCRdb to the early 2020s). The receptor library was made with the immunoSEQ multiplex PCR assay. TCRdb mirrors the immuneACCESS table, restricted to in-frame sequences. Some clones are absent from its copies; in checked studies, under half trace to an unresolved V gene, and the reason for the others is unknown. The sample records hundreds of thousands of clones, approximately 88% of which are singletons. The ten biggest clones cover approximately 6% of the sample. Input material: PBMCs or T cells enriched from blood (not recorded which). These receptors were collected from a woman aged 40-49 years who had recovered from COVID-19.

J is TRBJ1-5 and V is TRBV6-5; 9 nucleotides line up with TRBD1. Germline CDR1 is MNHEY and CDR2 is SVGAGI. This CDR3 comprises 14 residues. The junction had 6 bases not matched to a gene; V was cut back by 5 bases and J by 7 bases. The CDR3 DNA follows: TGTGCCAGCAGTAAGGACAGGGGCGGCCAGCCCCAGCATTTT. It codes for CASSKDRGGQPQHF.

The rearrangement uses TRBV28 and TRBJ1-4; D call uncertain. Looked up from germline, CDR1 is MDHEN and CDR2 is SYDVKM. The V end lost 9 bases, the J end lost 8 bases, and 13 bases lay between the germline ends. The CDR3 loop spans 12 amino acids. The CDR3 spells CASKTLWEKLFF. CDR3 nucleotide sequence: TGTGCCAGTAAGACATTATGGGAAAAACTGTTTTTT. Variable domain in full (rest from reference TRBV28 and TRBJ1-4): DVKVTQSSRYLVKRTGEKVFLECVQDMDHENMFWYRQDPGLGLRLIYFSYDVKMKEKGDIPEGYSVSREKKERFSLILESASTNQTSMYLCASKTLWEKLFFGSGTQLSVL.

The chain couples TRBV28 to TRBJ1-2; TRBD1 matches 7 bases. Germline V gene lookup returns CDR1 MDHEN and CDR2 SYDVKM. The trim removed 6 bases at V and 5 bases at J, leaving 12 bases unmatched. This CDR3 has 15 residues. The CDR3 region has the DNA TGTGCCAGCAGACCCGGGACAGACATTAGATATGGCTACACCTTC. Amino acid sequence: CASRPGTDIRYGYTF.

The genes are TRBV7-2 and TRBJ2-5; D is possibly TRBD1 (7 bases). Germline loops: CDR1 SGHTA, CDR2 FQGNSA. The germline V and J ends were trimmed by 1 base and 7 bases, with 16 bases remaining between them. The CDR3 length is 15 residues. Here the CDR3 DNA reads TGTGCCAGCAGCTTAGAGGGGACAGTGGGGGGGACCCAGTACTTC. It translates to CASSLEGTVGGTQYF.

A single count supports this clone. The gene calls are TRBV2 and TRBJ2-2; a possible D gene is TRBD1 (5 bases). The CDR3 loop spans 14 amino acids. Germline CDR1 and CDR2: SNHLY and FYNNEI. Trimming pared 4 bases from V and 2 bases from J, leaving 8 bases between. The CDR3 is CASSADSNTGELFF. For the CDR3, the DNA is TGTGCCAGCAGTGCCGACAGTAACACCGGGGAGCTGTTTTTT.

The J gene is TRBJ2-7, the V gene TRBV19; TRBD1 matches at 7 bases. The V segment lost 4 bases and the J segment 3 bases; nucleotides outside the gene matches: 15. In germline, CDR1 is LNHDA, CDR2 SQIVND (reference sequence). The CDR3 sequence is 17 residues long. The CDR3 sequence: CASSRIRGVQGLYEQYF. CDR3 DNA sequence: TGTGCCAGTAGTAGGATCAGGGGAGTACAGGGGCTCTACGAGCAGTACTTC.

The CDR3 DNA is TGCAGCGTGGTACAGGGTGAAGCTTTCTTT. Protein product: CSVVQGEAFF. J is TRBJ1-1 and V is TRBV29-1; D possibly corresponds to TRBD1 (6 bases). The CDR3 length is 10 residues. CDR1 SQVTM and CDR2 ANQGSEA come from the germline V gene. The ends were cut back, 6 bases at V and 7 bases at J, with 9 bases in the middle.

The chain is built from TRBV13 and TRBJ2-5; the D gene is possibly TRBD2 (6 bases). V dropped 5 bases and J dropped 4 bases, with 14 bases sitting between them. CDR3 length: 14 residues. Germline V gives CDR1 PRHDT, CDR2 FYEKMQ (reference sequence). This CDR3 is CASSLRRGTETQYF. CDR3 DNA: TGTGCCAGCAGCCTTAGGCGGGGTACAGAGACCCAGTACTTC.

This clone was recorded once. V gene TRBV6-5 combines with J gene TRBJ2-2, with TRBD1 as a possible D gene (5 bases). Trimming took off 6 bases at V and 5 bases at J, with 13 bases between the two ends. This CDR3 region has 14 residues. The V gene's germline CDR1 is MNHEY and CDR2 SVGAGI. CDR3 in DNA: TGTGCCAGCAGACAGGATCCGAGAACCGGGGAGCTGTTTTTT. Translation gives CASRQDPRTGELFF.

This clone has more than one count but fewer than ten. The chain carries TRBV5-4 and TRBJ2-5; weak D call: TRBD1 (6 bases). The CDR3 has 15 residues. Deletions cut 4 bases from V and 2 bases from J, with 15 bases between. Germline assignment: CDR1 SGHNT and CDR2 YYREEE (reference sequence). The CDR3 spells CASSPAGQQQETQYF. The DNA of the CDR3 is TGTGCCAGCAGCCCGGCAGGACAGCAACAAGAGACCCAGTACTTC. The full variable domain, rest sourced from reference TRBV5-4 and TRBJ2-5, is ETGVTQSPTHLIKTRGQQVTLRCSSQSGHNTVSWYQQALGQGPQFIFQYYREEENGRGNFPPRFSGLQFPNYSSELNVNALELDDSALYLCASSPAGQQQETQYFGPGTRLLVL.

The genes are TRBV28 and TRBJ2-2, with TRBD1 matching over 8 bases. CDR1 MDHEN and CDR2 SYDVKM come from the germline V gene. The length of the CDR3 is 14 residues. Trimming removed 4 bases from V and 4 bases from J; junction bases left unmatched: 2. DNA of the CDR3: TGTGCCAGCAGTTACGGACAGGGCACCGGGGAGCTGTTTTTT. Protein sequence: CASSYGQGTGELFF.

This chain joins TRBV5-4 and TRBJ2-7, with 7 bases aligning to TRBD1. The germline V gene encodes CDR1 SGHNT and CDR2 YYREEE (reference sequence). V lost 2 bases to trimming and J lost 13 bases; unmatched junction nucleotides: 21. This CDR3 region has 16 residues. In nucleotides, the CDR3 is TGTGCCAGCAGCTTAGGGGGCAGGGCCGTGACCTACGAGCCTTACTTC. Protein product: CASSLGGRAVTYEPYF. Full variable domain (rest looked up from reference TRBV5-4 and TRBJ2-7): ETGVTQSPTHLIKTRGQQVTLRCSSQSGHNTVSWYQQALGQGPQFIFQYYREEENGRGNFPPRFSGLQFPNYSSELNVNALELDDSALYLCASSLGGRAVTYEPYFGPGTRLTVT.

This clone has a single count. The chain uses TRBV30 and TRBJ2-2; 7 bases fit TRBD2. Germline assignment: CDR1 GTSNPN and CDR2 SVGIG (reference sequence). CDR3 length: 18 amino acids. V was clipped by 2 bases and J by 2 bases; unmatched bases: 14. CDR3 sequence: CAWSSSWWEAGNTGELFF. For the CDR3, the DNA is TGTGCCTGGAGTAGTTCGTGGTGGGAAGCGGGAAACACCGGGGAGCTGTTTTTT.

This rearrangement joins TRBV7-3 to TRBJ2-1, with TRBD2 as a possible D gene (5 bases). Germline V gene lookup returns CDR1 SGHTA and CDR2 FQGTGA. The CDR3 sequence is 15 residues long. V was trimmed by 5 bases and J by 7 bases, leaving 18 bases between them. The CDR3 loop is CASSPLPAGINEQFF. DNA of the CDR3: TGTGCCAGCAGCCCCTTACCTGCGGGCATAAATGAGCAGTTCTTC.

This clone was seen only a few times. The genes are TRBV7-9 and TRBJ1-1; 11 bases fit TRBD1. V shed 5 bases and J 4 bases; nucleotides not matched to a gene: 9. Germline V lookup: CDR1 SEHNR, CDR2 FQNEAQ (reference sequence). The CDR3 contains 16 residues. The CDR3 DNA reads as TGTGCCAGCAGCCCTGGGACAGGGGGATGGGGCACTGAAGCTTTCTTT. Translation gives CASSPGTGGWGTEAFF.

The chain is built from TRBV28 and TRBJ2-7; D is unclear. V lost 5 bases to trimming and J lost 0 bases, with 14 bases between them. CDR3 size: 15 residues. Germline CDR1 MDHEN, CDR2 SYDVKM. The CDR3 reads CASSLSLSFSYEQYF. For the CDR3, the DNA is TGTGCCAGCAGTCTATCCCTCAGTTTCTCCTACGAGCAGTACTTC.

The chain has TRBV27 and TRBJ1-2; the D gene is possibly TRBD1 (6 bases). The germline V gene encodes CDR1 MNHEY and CDR2 SMNVEV (reference sequence). There are 15 residues in the CDR3. V was shortened by 6 bases and J by 0 bases, with 14 bases between the two germline ends. The CDR3 spells CASRSGGLANYGYTF. The CDR3, as DNA: TGTGCCAGCAGGAGCGGGGGCCTAGCTAACTATGGCTACACCTTC.

J is TRBJ2-2 and V is TRBV19, with D perhaps TRBD1 (6 bases). Germline V gene lookup returns CDR1 LNHDA and CDR2 SQIVND (reference sequence). The CDR3 runs 12 residues. Trimming removed 7 bases at V and 5 bases at J, with 8 bases between. The CDR3 region is CASITGTGELFF. As DNA, the CDR3 is TGTGCCAGTATAACAGGGACCGGGGAGCTGTTTTTT.

The V call is TRBV4-1, the J call TRBJ2-6; D gene uncertain. V was pared by 0 bases and J by 1 base, with 7 bases between. Germline V lookup: CDR1 MGHRA, CDR2 YSYEKL. The CDR3 has 16 amino acids. The CDR3 DNA sequence: TGCGCCAGCAGCCAAGATTCCTATTCTGGGGCCAACGTCCTGACTTTC. It is translated as CASSQDSYSGANVLTF.

Comments on this clone: Sequence at one end of the junction differs from germline and may be a read error. This sequence joins TRBV30 and TRBJ2-1; TRBD2 aligns across 7 bases. The CDR3 loop spans 14 amino acids. Germline CDR1 GTSNPN, CDR2 SVGIG (reference sequence). The DNA of the CDR3 is TGTGCCTGGAGTGCGTCCCCTCTAGCGGCCATAGAGGTCTTC. Its protein product is CAWSASPLAAIEVF.

The rearrangement uses TRBV18 and TRBJ1-3, with D perhaps TRBD1 (5 bases). V lost 6 bases, J lost 0 bases, and 15 bases lay in between. From germline, CDR1 is KGHSH and CDR2 LQKENI. The CDR3 runs to 16 residues. The CDR3: CASSPTGVASGNTIYF. Here the CDR3 DNA reads TGTGCCAGCTCCCCCACGGGGGTCGCCTCTGGAAACACCATATATTTT. The full variable domain, completed using reference TRBV18 and TRBJ1-3, is NAGVMQNPRHLVRRRGQEARLRCSPMKGHSHVYWYRQLPEEGLKFMVYLQKENIIDESGMPKERFSAEFPKEGPSILRIQQVVRGDSAAYFCASSPTGVASGNTIYFGEGSWLTVV.

CDR3 amino acids: CAWTSGAQSYEQYF. The CDR3 nucleotides are TGTGCCTGGACTAGCGGTGCTCAGTCCTACGAGCAGTACTTC. V usage is TRBV30 and J usage is TRBJ2-7; TRBD2 agrees at 7 bases. V was pared by 4 bases and J by 1 base, with 7 bases of the junction left unmatched. The CDR3 runs 14 residues. Germline CDR1 and CDR2: GTSNPN and SVGIG (reference sequence).

This clone was observed a handful of times. J is TRBJ2-2 and V is TRBV5-1, with 11 bases aligning to TRBD2. Trimming removed 2 bases from V and 3 bases from J; junction bases left unmatched: 3. CDR1 is SGHRS and CDR2 is YFSETQ in the germline V gene. This CDR3 spans 16 amino acids. In DNA form, the CDR3 reads TGCGCCAGCAGCTTTAGCGGGAGGGCGGACACCGGGGAGCTGTTTTTT. It yields the protein CASSFSGRADTGELFF.

The table lists this clone with a count of one. This chain connects TRBV18 to TRBJ2-1, with no clear D. This CDR3 region has 13 residues. V dropped 3 bases and J dropped 7 bases, with 10 bases sitting between them. Germline CDR1 reads KGHSH; CDR2 reads LQKENI. This CDR3 is CASSPPARNEQFF. The CDR3 coding sequence is TGTGCCAGCTCACCCCCAGCGAGGAATGAGCAGTTCTTC.

The J gene is TRBJ2-1, the V gene TRBV4-2; 7 bases match TRBD2. Germline V gives CDR1 LGHNA, CDR2 YNFKEQ. The V segment lost 0 bases and the J segment 0 bases; nucleotides outside the gene matches: 8. The CDR3 is made up of 18 amino acids. The CDR3 bases are TGTGCCAGCAGCCAAGAGGCCCCGGGACTAAGCTCCTACAATGAGCAGTTCTTC. This codes for CASSQEAPGLSSYNEQFF.

The V gene is TRBV19, the J gene TRBJ2-7, with D possibly being TRBD2 (5 bases). Germline-derived CDR1 and CDR2 are LNHDA and SQIVND (reference sequence). The CDR3 consists of 15 residues. V shed 1 base and J shed 6 bases, with 16 bases lying between them. DNA of the CDR3: TGTGCCAGTAGTATAGGTGCGGGTCTGTCTGGCGAGCAGTACTTC. It codes for CASSIGAGLSGEQYF.

The sample holds one count of this clone. The chain joins TRBV29-1 to TRBJ1-1, with D hard to call. Trimming pared 0 bases from V and 3 bases from J, leaving 8 bases between. This CDR3 has 13 residues. From germline, CDR1 is SQVTM and CDR2 ANQGSEA. CDR3 region: CSVEDQAYTEAFF. The CDR3 region has the DNA TGCAGCGTTGAAGACCAAGCCTACACTGAAGCTTTCTTT.

This clone was counted once. V and J are TRBV7-9 and TRBJ1-2; a weak D match, TRBD1 (6 bases). From germline, CDR1 is SEHNR and CDR2 FQNEAQ (reference sequence). The ends were cut back, 4 bases at V and 0 bases at J, with 12 bases in the middle. There are 15 residues in the CDR3. CDR3 in amino acids: CASSSGGAPNYGYTF. CDR3 sequence (DNA): TGTGCCAGCAGCTCCGGGGGGGCGCCTAACTATGGCTACACCTTC. Full variable domain (missing parts from reference TRBV7-9 and TRBJ1-2): DTGVSQNPRHKITKRGQNVTFRCDPISEHNRLYWYRQTLGQGPEFLTYFQNEAQLEKSRLLSDRFSAERPKGSFSTLEIQRTEQGDSAMYLCASSSGGAPNYGYTFGSGTRLTVV.

This chain joins TRBV28 and TRBJ1-2; a possible D gene is TRBD1 (5 bases). Per the germline V gene, CDR1 is MDHEN and CDR2 is SYDVKM. CDR3 length equals 15 residues. Deletions cut 6 bases from V and 4 bases from J, with 18 bases between. CDR3 amino acids: CASSSPGGGAYGYTF. The CDR3 DNA follows: TGTGCCAGCAGCTCCCCCGGCGGGGGTGCCTATGGCTACACCTTC.

This clone was detected a few times. The sample holds other DNA sequences that translate to the same CDR3. V is TRBV7-2 and J is TRBJ2-7; D remains unclear. Germline V gene sequence: CDR1 SGHTA, CDR2 FQGNSA. Trimming removed 1 base from V and 4 bases from J, with 5 bases in between. The CDR3 is made up of 12 amino acids. CDR3 region: CASSLDLYEQYF. The CDR3 nucleotides are TGTGCCAGCAGCTTAGACCTATACGAGCAGTACTTC.